One sample yielded the 8 T cell receptor beta chains listed below, sequenced in a study of beta chain features in type 1 diabetes. The study reverse transcribed the entire isolated RNA, so it sequenced expressed TCRB transcripts. Clones were sequenced by immunoSEQ multiplex PCR, and TCRdb holds only the in-frame ones, with some missing. In the table there are hundreds of thousands of clones, about 29% of which are singletons. Sequenced: naive CD4+ T cells from blood. The receptors were gathered from a man aged 18 to 29 in good health.

As regards this clone: Within the sample, other DNA sequences also encode this same CDR3. This sequence joins TRBV18 and TRBJ1-2; possibly TRBD1 for D (5 bases). The V end was cut by 1 base, the J end by 3 bases, with 6 bases between. The CDR3 runs 13 residues. Germline V gene lookup returns CDR1 KGHSH and CDR2 LQKENI. CDR3 DNA sequence: TGTGCCAGCTCACCACGAGGGGACTATGGCTACACCTTC. This gives the protein CASSPRGDYGYTF.

The J gene is TRBJ2-3, the V gene TRBV7-2; no clear D. Germline V CDR1 and CDR2: SGHTA, FQGNSA. V was trimmed by 1 base and J by 4 bases, leaving 15 bases between them. The CDR3 loop spans 16 amino acids. Written as DNA, the CDR3 is TGTGCCAGCAGCTTAGGTCCGGCCTCCACTGCAGATACGCAGTATTTT. Its protein product is CASSLGPASTADTQYF.

The chain recombines TRBV9 with TRBJ2-2; 8 bases are a match to TRBD2. CDR1 is SGDLS, CDR2 YYNGEE, per germline. The V gene end was trimmed by 0 bases and the J gene end by 1 base; junction bases not matched to a gene: 8. The CDR3 covers 18 residues. This chain's CDR3 is CASSVALASGGNTGELFF. The CDR3 coding sequence is TGTGCCAGCAGCGTAGCTCTAGCCAGCGGGGGGAACACCGGGGAGCTGTTTTTT.

This clone was counted only a few times. This sequence joins TRBV29-1 and TRBJ1-1; 8 bases are a match to TRBD1. Trimming removed 6 bases from V and 0 bases from J; junction bases left unmatched: 6. The CDR3 spans 14 residues. The germline V gene has CDR1 SQVTM and CDR2 ANQGSEA. The CDR3, as DNA: TGCAGCGTCGTGGGACAGGCATTGAACACTGAAGCTTTCTTT. Translation: CSVVGQALNTEAFF.

The V call is TRBV19, the J call TRBJ2-1; 12 nucleotides match TRBD2. This CDR3 has 16 amino acids. CDR1 and CDR2 from the germline V gene are LNHDA and SQIVND (reference sequence). Trimming cost V 5 bases and J 7 bases; bases outside gene matches: 9. The CDR3 sequence: CASSLTGLAGTNEQFF. In nucleotides, the CDR3 is TGTGCCAGTAGTCTAACAGGACTAGCGGGAACAAATGAGCAGTTCTTC.

The V and J genes are TRBV29-1 and TRBJ1-1, with 8 bases lining up with TRBD1. V was clipped by 7 bases and J by 4 bases; unmatched bases: 5. Germline-derived CDR1 and CDR2 are SQVTM and ANQGSEA. The CDR3 runs to 12 residues. This chain's CDR3 is CSARDRSTEAFF. The CDR3 DNA reads TGCAGCGCCCGGGACAGGAGCACTGAAGCTTTCTTT. The variable domain in full, with the rest retrieved from reference TRBV29-1 and TRBJ1-1, is SAVISQKPSRDICQRGTSLTIQCQVDSQVTMMFWYRQQPGQSLTLIATANQGSEATYESGFVIDKFPISRPNLTFSTLTVSNMSPEDSSIYLCSARDRSTEAFFGQGTRLTVV.

This clone was recorded a few times. The chain carries TRBV5-1 and TRBJ2-1, with unresolved D. The V and J ends lost 1 base and 2 bases respectively, with 7 bases between them. The CDR3 sequence is 14 residues long. Germline V CDR1 and CDR2: SGHRS, YFSETQ. The DNA of the CDR3 is TGCGCCAGCAGCTTGTGGTTTACCTACAATGAGCAGTTCTTC. Translating it yields CASSLWFTYNEQFF.

This clone was picked up one time. The gene calls are TRBV5-4 and TRBJ2-5; a weak D match, TRBD1 (6 bases). The V and J ends lost 0 bases and 4 bases respectively, with 19 bases between them. Germline V gene sequence: CDR1 SGHNT, CDR2 YYREEE (reference sequence). This CDR3 contains 17 residues. In DNA form, the CDR3 reads TGTGCCAGCAGCTTGGAGGGTCAGGGGATAAGTCTAGAGACCCAGTACTTC. Its protein is CASSLEGQGISLETQYF.